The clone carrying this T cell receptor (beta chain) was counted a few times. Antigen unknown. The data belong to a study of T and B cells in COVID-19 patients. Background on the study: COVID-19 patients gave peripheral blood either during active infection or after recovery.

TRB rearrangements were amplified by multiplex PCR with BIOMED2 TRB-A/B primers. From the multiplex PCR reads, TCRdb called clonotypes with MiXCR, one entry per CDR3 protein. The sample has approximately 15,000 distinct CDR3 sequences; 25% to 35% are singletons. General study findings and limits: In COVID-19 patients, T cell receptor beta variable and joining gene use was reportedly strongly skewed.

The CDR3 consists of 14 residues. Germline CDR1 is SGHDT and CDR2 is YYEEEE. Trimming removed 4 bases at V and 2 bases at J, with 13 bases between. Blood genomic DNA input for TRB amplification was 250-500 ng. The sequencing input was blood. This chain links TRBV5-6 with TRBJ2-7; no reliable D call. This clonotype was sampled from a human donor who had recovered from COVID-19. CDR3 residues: CASSPWAVTYEQYF. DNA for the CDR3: TGTGCCAGCAGCCCTTGGGCAGTAACCTACGAGCAGTACTTC. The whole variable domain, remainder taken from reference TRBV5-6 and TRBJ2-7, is DAGVTQSPTHLIKTRGQQVTLRCSPKSGHDTVSWYQQALGQGPQFIFQYYEEEERQRGNFPDRFSGHQFPNYSSELNVNALLLGDSALYLCASSPWAVTYEQYFGPGTRLTVT.